These 16 T cell receptor beta chains share one sample of origin, sequenced in a study of blood T cell repertoires in COVID-19. Data came from immunoSEQ multiplex PCR; TCRdb stores just in-frame clones and leaves some out. The table has about 23,000 clones, 94% seen once. What was sequenced was peripheral blood. The receptors were sampled from a woman aged 50 to 65 with active COVID-19.

This rearrangement joins TRBV24-1 to TRBJ2-5; maybe TRBD1 (5 bases). V lost 0 bases and J 9 bases, leaving 13 bases between the germline ends. Germline V gene data show CDR1 as KGHDR and CDR2 as SFDVKD. The CDR3 is made up of 14 amino acids. CDR3 sequence (DNA): TGTGCCACCAGTGATTTGGCAGGGAAGAGGCCCCAGTACTTC. It is translated as CATSDLAGKRPQYF.

This chain uses TRBV4-2 with TRBJ2-1, with unresolved D. V shed 0 bases and J shed 0 bases, with 12 bases lying between them. CDR3 length equals 17 residues. The germline CDR1 and CDR2 sequences are LGHNA and YNFKEQ. CDR3 sequence reads: CASSQDERRSSYNEQFF. The CDR3 DNA reads TGTGCCAGCAGCCAAGATGAGCGTAGGAGCTCCTACAATGAGCAGTTCTTC.

By share, this clone ranks as medium-sized. The rearrangement joins TRBV21-1 to TRBJ2-7; the table's D call TRBD2 went unverified against the DNA. TRBV21-1 is a recognized pseudogene. The CDR3 has 17 amino acids. CDR3 sequence reads: CASSPRNSGGAKHEQYV. In DNA form, the CDR3 reads TGTGCCAGCAGCCCGAGAAATAGCGGGGGGGCCAAGCACGAGCAGTACGTC.

This chain joins TRBV24-1 and TRBJ2-1; maybe TRBD1 (5 bases). The CDR3 runs to 15 residues. V was clipped by 4 bases and J by 0 bases, with 9 bases between them. Germline values: CDR1 KGHDR, CDR2 SFDVKD. CDR3 nucleotides: TGTGCCACCAGTGAGGCAGGGCCCTCCTACAATGAGCAGTTCTTC. This sequence encodes CATSEAGPSYNEQFF.

The CDR3 protein is CASSPHGGVEPQHF. The CDR3 nucleotides read TGTGCCAGCAGCCCCCACGGGGGGGTTGAGCCCCAGCATTTT. The chain employs TRBV6-6 and TRBJ1-5; a weak D match, TRBD1 (5 bases). CDR3 size: 14 residues. Per germline, CDR1 MNHNY and CDR2 SVGAGI (reference sequence). V gave up 6 bases and J gave up 8 bases, with 17 bases separating them.

CDR3 sequence reads: CASSSGEGTGDYFEAFF. CDR3 DNA sequence: TGTGCCAGTAGCTCGGGAGAGGGGACAGGGGACTACTTTGAAGCTTTCTTT. The chain recombines TRBV19 with TRBJ1-1; 10 bases line up with TRBD1. Germline-derived CDR1 and CDR2 are LNHDA and SQIVND (reference sequence). V was clipped by 6 bases and J by 7 bases; unmatched bases: 17. The CDR3 has 17 residues.

The J gene is TRBJ1-6, the V gene TRBV6-4, with 7 nucleotides matching TRBD1. The CDR3 is 15 amino acids. The germline V gene has CDR1 MRHNA and CDR2 SNTAGT. Germline trimming cut 3 bases from V and 5 bases from J; bases unmatched to any gene: 4. The CDR3 reads CASSEGTANNSPLHF. The DNA of the CDR3 is TGTGCCAGCAGTGAAGGGACAGCGAATAATTCACCCCTCCACTTT.

The rearrangement uses TRBV5-1 and TRBJ1-6; D gene uncertain. The CDR3 has 13 residues. Germline V gene lookup returns CDR1 SGHRS and CDR2 YFSETQ. V lost 5 bases to trimming and J lost 5 bases, with 8 bases between them. Here the CDR3 reads CASRESDNSPLHF. The DNA for the CDR3 is TGCGCCAGCAGGGAGTCAGATAATTCACCCCTCCACTTT.

The chain is built from TRBV19 and TRBJ1-1, with D possibly being TRBD1 (6 bases). V lost 7 bases to trimming and J lost 6 bases, with 18 bases between them. This CDR3 contains 14 residues. Germline-derived CDR1 and CDR2 are LNHDA and SQIVND (reference sequence). In DNA, the CDR3 is TGTGCCAGTACCAGGGAGGGGGGGGGTTCTGAAGCTTTCTTT. Protein sequence: CASTREGGGSEAFF.

The CDR3 reads CASSLVYSGNQYSTDTQYF. DNA of the CDR3: TGTGCCAGCAGCTTGGTTTATAGCGGGAACCAATATAGCACAGATACGCAGTATTTT. The rearrangement joins TRBV5-5 to TRBJ2-3; 8 bases match TRBD2. The germline gives CDR1 SGHKS, CDR2 YYEKEE (reference sequence). Trimming removed 0 bases from V and 0 bases from J; junction bases left unmatched: 12. CDR3 length equals 19 residues.

The genes are TRBV12-3 or TRBV12-4 and TRBJ1-2; TRBD1 is a possible D gene (5 bases). CDR3 length: 13 amino acids. Trimming shortened V by 3 bases and J by 6 bases, and 11 bases separated the two germline ends. The CDR3 DNA follows: TGTGCCAGCAGTTTTGCAGGGCAGAATGGCTACACCTTC. This gives the protein CASSFAGQNGYTF.

The CDR3 is CASSEGQGLNIQYF. The DNA for the CDR3 is TGTGCCAGCAGTGAGGGACAGGGTTTAAACATTCAGTACTTC. This sequence joins TRBV2 and TRBJ2-4, with 9 bases lining up with TRBD1. J lost 6 bases, V lost 3 bases, and 3 bases had no gene match. The CDR3 length is 14 residues. Germline assignment: CDR1 SNHLY and CDR2 FYNNEI.

The chain carries TRBV29-1 and TRBJ1-2, with D maybe TRBD1 (5 bases). The CDR3 has 16 residues. V gave up 2 bases and J gave up 2 bases, with 18 bases separating them. Germline V lookup: CDR1 SQVTM, CDR2 ANQGSEA. CDR3 sequence reads: CSVELRGGHVNYGYTF. In DNA form, the CDR3 reads TGCAGCGTTGAACTAAGGGGAGGGCATGTAAACTATGGCTACACCTTC. Full variable domain (remainder filled in from reference TRBV29-1 and TRBJ1-2): SAVISQKPSRDICQRGTSLTIQCQVDSQVTMMFWYRQQPGQSLTLIATANQGSEATYESGFVIDKFPISRPNLTFSTLTVSNMSPEDSSIYLCSVELRGGHVNYGYTFGSGTRLTVV.

This clone is a singleton in its sample. CDR3 nucleotides: TGTGCCAGCAGGCGGGACCCCGCGGGGACCGGGGAGCTGTTTTTT. Its protein is CASRRDPAGTGELFF. The J gene is TRBJ2-2, the V gene TRBV2, with D possibly matching TRBD2 (6 bases). This CDR3 region has 15 residues. Germline loops: CDR1 SNHLY, CDR2 FYNNEI. The V end was cut by 6 bases, the J end by 5 bases, with 16 bases between.

The CDR3 coding sequence is TGTGCCAGCAGTTTGGGGACTAGCGGGACTGATGAGCAGTTCTTC. Translated: CASSLGTSGTDEQFF. The chain couples TRBV28 to TRBJ2-1; TRBD2 matches at 13 bases. The junction had 4 bases not matched to a gene; V was cut back by 3 bases and J by 8 bases. This CDR3 comprises 15 residues. The germline CDR1 and CDR2 sequences are MDHEN and SYDVKM.

V gene TRBV18 combines with J gene TRBJ2-5; D might be TRBD2 (6 bases). Between the trimmed V and J ends, which lost 1 base and 3 bases, there was a span of 12 bases. Germline assignment: CDR1 KGHSH and CDR2 LQKENI. CDR3 length equals 15 residues. The CDR3 nucleotides read TGTGCCAGCTCACCACGGCGGGGACCGGAAGAGACCCAGTACTTC. Its translation: CASSPRRGPEETQYF.